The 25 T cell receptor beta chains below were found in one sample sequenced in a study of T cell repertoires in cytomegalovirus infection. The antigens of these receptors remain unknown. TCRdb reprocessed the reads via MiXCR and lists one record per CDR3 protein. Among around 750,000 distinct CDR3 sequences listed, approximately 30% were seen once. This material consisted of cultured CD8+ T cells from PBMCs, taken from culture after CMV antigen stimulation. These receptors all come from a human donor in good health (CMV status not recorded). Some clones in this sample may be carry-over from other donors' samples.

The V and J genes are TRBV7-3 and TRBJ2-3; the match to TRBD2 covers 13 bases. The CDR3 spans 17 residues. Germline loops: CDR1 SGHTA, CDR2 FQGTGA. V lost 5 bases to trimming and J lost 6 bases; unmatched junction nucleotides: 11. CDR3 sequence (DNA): TGTGCCAGCAGCCCCCGGACTAGCGGGGGATGGTCCGATACGCAGTATTTT. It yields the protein CASSPRTSGGWSDTQYF.

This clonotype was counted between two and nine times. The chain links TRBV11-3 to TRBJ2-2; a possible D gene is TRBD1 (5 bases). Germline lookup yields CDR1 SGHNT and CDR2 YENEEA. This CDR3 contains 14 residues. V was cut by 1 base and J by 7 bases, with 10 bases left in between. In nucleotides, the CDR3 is TGTGCCAGCAGCTTAGTTGAAGGGGACGGGGAGCTGTTTTTT. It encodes CASSLVEGDGELFF.

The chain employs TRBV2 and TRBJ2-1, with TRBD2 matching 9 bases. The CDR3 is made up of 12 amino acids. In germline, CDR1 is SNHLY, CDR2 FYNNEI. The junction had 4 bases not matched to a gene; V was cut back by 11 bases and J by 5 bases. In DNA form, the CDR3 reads TGTGCCCTAAGCGGGGGGCACAATGAGCAGTTCTTC. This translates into CALSGGHNEQFF.

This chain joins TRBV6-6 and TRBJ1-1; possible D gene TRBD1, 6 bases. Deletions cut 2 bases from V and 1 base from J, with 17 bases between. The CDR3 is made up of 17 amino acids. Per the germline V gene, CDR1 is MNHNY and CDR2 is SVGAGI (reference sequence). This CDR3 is CASSYPNRGHQNTEAFF. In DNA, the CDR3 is TGTGCCAGCAGTTACCCCAATCGGGGACATCAGAACACTGAAGCTTTCTTT.

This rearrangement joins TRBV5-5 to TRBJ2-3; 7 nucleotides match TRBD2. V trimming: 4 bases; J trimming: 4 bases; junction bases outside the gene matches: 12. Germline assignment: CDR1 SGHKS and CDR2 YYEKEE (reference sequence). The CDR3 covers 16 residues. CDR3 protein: CASSRAGPQKADTQYF. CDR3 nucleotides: TGTGCCAGCAGCCGAGCGGGGCCTCAGAAGGCAGATACGCAGTATTTT.

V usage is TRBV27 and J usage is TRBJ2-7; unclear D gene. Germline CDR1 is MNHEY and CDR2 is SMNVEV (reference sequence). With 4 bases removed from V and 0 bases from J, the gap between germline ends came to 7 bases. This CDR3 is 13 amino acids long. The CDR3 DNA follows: TGTGCCAGCAGTTCAACACTCTCCTACGAGCAGTACTTC. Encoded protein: CASSSTLSYEQYF.

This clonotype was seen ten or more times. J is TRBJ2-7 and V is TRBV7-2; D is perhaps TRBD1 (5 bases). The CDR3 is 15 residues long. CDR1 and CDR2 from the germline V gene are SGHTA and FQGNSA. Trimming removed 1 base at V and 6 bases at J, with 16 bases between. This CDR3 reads CASSLGTSFFAEQYV. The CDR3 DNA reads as TGTGCCAGCAGCTTAGGGACATCATTCTTCGCCGAGCAGTACGTC.

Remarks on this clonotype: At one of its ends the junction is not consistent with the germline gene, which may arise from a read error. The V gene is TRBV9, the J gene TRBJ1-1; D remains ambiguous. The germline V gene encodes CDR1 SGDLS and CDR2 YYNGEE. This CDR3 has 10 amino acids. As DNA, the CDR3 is TGTGCCAGCAGCGTAGACCCGGCCATCTTT. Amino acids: CASSVDPAIF. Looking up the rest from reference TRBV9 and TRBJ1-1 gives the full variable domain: DSGVTQTPKHLITATGQRVTLRCSPRSGDLSVYWYQQSLDQGLQFLIQYYNGEERAKGNILERFSAQQFPDLHSELNLSSLELGDSALYFCASSVDPAIFGQGTRLTVV.

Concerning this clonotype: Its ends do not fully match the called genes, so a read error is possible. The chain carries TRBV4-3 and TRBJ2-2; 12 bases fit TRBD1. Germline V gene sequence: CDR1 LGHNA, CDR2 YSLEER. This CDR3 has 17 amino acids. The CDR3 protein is CASSQPGQGARAGVLFF. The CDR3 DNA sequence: TGCGCCAGCAGCCAACCGGGACAGGGGGCGCGGGCCGGGGTGCTGTTTTTT.

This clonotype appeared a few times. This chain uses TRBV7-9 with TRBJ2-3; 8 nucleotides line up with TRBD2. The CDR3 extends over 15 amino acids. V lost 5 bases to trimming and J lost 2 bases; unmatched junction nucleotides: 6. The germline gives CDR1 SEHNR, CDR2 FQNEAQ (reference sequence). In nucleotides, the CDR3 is TGTGCCAGCAGCATGCGGGGGGCGGTCACAGATACGCAGTATTTT. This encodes CASSMRGAVTDTQYF.

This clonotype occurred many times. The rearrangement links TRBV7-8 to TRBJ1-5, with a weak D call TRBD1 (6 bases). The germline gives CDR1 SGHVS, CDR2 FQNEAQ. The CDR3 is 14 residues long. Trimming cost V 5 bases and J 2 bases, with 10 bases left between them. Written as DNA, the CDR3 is TGTGCCAGCAGCCGGGCAGGGGGCAATCAGCCCCAGCATTTT. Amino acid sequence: CASSRAGGNQPQHF. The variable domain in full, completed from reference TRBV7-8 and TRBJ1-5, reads GAGVSQSPRYKVAKRGQDVALRCDPISGHVSLFWYQQALGQGPEFLTYFQNEAQLDKSGLPSDRFFAERPEGSVSTLKIQRTQQEDSAVYLCASSRAGGNQPQHFGDGTRLSIL.

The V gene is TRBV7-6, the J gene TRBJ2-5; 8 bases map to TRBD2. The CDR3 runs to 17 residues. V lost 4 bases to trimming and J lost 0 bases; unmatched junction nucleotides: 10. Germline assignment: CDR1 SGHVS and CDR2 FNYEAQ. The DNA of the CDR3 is TGTGCCAGCAGCTACCGGATGGGCGGGGGGCACCAAGAGACCCAGTACTTC. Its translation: CASSYRMGGGHQETQYF. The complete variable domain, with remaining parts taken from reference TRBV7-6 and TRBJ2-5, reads GAGVSQSPRYKVTKRGQDVALRCDPISGHVSLYWYRQALGQGPEFLTYFNYEAQQDKSGLPNDRFSAERPEGSISTLTIQRTEQRDSAMYRCASSYRMGGGHQETQYFGPGTRLLVL.

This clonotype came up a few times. As DNA, the CDR3 is TGTGCCAGCAGTCTTCGAAATCCAGCCTACAATGAGCAGTTCTTC. Protein: CASSLRNPAYNEQFF. This chain uses TRBV27 with TRBJ2-1; D gene unclear. CDR3 length equals 15 residues. Trimming shortened V by 5 bases and J by 2 bases, and 13 bases separated the two germline ends. From germline, CDR1 is MNHEY and CDR2 SMNVEV (reference sequence).

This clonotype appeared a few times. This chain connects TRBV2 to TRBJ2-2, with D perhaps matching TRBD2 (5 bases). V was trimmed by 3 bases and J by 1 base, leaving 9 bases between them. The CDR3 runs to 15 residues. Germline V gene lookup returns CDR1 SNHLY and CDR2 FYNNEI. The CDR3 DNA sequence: TGTGCCAGCAGTGATAAAGGGAGGAACACCGGGGAGCTGTTTTTT. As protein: CASSDKGRNTGELFF. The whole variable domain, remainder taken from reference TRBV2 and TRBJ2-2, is EPEVTQTPSHQVTQMGQEVILRCVPISNHLYFYWYRQILGQKVEFLVSFYNNEISEKSEIFDDQFSVERPDGSNFTLKIRSTKLEDSAMYFCASSDKGRNTGELFFGEGSRLTVL.

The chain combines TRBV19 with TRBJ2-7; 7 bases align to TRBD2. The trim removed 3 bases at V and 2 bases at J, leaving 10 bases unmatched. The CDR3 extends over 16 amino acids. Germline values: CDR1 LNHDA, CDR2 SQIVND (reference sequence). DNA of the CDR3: TGTGCCAGTAGTATGGTGTGGGGACTATCGGCCTACGAGCAGTACTTC. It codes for CASSMVWGLSAYEQYF.

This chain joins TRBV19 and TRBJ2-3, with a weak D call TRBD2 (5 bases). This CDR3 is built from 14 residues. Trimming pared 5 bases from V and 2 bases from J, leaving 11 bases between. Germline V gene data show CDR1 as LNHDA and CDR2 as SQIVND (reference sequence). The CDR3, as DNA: TGTGCCAGTAGTTTGTGGCGGGCCACAGATACGCAGTATTTT. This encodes CASSLWRATDTQYF.

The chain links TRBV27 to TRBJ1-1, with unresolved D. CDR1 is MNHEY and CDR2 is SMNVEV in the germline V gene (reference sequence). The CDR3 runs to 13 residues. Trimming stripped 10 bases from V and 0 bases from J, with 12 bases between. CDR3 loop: CATETVMNTEAFF. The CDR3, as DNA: TGTGCCACCGAAACAGTCATGAACACTGAAGCTTTCTTT.

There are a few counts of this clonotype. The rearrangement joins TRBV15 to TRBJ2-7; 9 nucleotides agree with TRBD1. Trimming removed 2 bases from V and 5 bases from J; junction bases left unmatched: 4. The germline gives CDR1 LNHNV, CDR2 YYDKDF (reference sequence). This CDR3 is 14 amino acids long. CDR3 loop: CATSRYGTGNEQYV. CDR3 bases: TGTGCCACCAGCAGATATGGGACAGGGAACGAGCAGTACGTC.

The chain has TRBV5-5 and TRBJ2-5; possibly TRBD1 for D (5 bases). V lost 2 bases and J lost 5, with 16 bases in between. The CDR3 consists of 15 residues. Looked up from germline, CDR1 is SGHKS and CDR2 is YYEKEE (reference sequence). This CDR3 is CASSFRDVGRETQYF. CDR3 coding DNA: TGTGCCAGCAGCTTCAGGGATGTTGGACGCGAGACCCAGTACTTC.

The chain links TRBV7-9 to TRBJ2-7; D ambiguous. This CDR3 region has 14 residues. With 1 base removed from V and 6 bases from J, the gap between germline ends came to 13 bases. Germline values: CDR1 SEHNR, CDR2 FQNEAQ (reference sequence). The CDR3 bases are TGTGCCAGCAGCTTAGGTGCTGCCGGTGGCGAGCAGTACTTC. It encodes CASSLGAAGGEQYF. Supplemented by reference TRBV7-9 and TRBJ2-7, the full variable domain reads DTGVSQNPRHKITKRGQNVTFRCDPISEHNRLYWYRQTLGQGPEFLTYFQNEAQLEKSRLLSDRFSAERPKGSFSTLEIQRTEQGDSAMYLCASSLGAAGGEQYFGPGTRLTVT.

The CDR3 is CASSFTAHGGEQYV. The CDR3 DNA sequence: TGTGCCAGCAGTTTTACAGCGCATGGGGGCGAGCAGTACGTC. The gene calls are TRBV27 and TRBJ2-7; D is possibly TRBD1 or TRBD2 (5 bases each). The germline V gene has CDR1 MNHEY and CDR2 SMNVEV (reference sequence). V lost 3 bases and J 6 bases, leaving 15 bases between the germline ends. The CDR3 runs to 14 residues.

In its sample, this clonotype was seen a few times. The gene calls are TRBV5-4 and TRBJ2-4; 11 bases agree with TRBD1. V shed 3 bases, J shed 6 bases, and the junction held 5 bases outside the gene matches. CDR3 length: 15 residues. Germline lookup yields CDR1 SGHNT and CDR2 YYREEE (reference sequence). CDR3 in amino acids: CASSSDRGPGNIQYF. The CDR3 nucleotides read TGTGCCAGCAGCTCGGACAGGGGGCCGGGAAACATTCAGTACTTC. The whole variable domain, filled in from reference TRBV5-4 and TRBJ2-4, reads ETGVTQSPTHLIKTRGQQVTLRCSSQSGHNTVSWYQQALGQGPQFIFQYYREEENGRGNFPPRFSGLQFPNYSSELNVNALELDDSALYLCASSSDRGPGNIQYFGAGTRLSVL.

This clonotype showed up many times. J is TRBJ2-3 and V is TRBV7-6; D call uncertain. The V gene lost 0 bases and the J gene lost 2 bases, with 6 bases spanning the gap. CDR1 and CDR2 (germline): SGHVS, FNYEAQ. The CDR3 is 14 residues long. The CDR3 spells CASSLASPTDTQYF. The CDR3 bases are TGTGCCAGCAGCTTAGCGTCCCCCACAGATACGCAGTATTTT.

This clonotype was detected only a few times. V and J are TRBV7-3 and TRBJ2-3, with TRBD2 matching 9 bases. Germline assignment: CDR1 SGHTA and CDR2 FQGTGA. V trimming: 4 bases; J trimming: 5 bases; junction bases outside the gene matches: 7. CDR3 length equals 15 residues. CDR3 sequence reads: CASSSGGGARDTQYF. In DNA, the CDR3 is TGTGCCAGCAGCTCAGGCGGGGGGGCCAGAGATACGCAGTATTTT. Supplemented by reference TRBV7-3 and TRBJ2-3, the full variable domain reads GAGVSQTPSNKVTEKGKYVELRCDPISGHTALYWYRQSLGQGPEFLIYFQGTGAADDSGLPNDRFFAVRPEGSVSTLKIQRTERGDSAVYLCASSSGGGARDTQYFGPGTRLTVL.

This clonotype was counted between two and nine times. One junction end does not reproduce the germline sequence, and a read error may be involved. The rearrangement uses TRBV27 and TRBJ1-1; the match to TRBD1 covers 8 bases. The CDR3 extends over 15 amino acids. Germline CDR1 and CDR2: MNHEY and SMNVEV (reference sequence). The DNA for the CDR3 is TGTGCCAGCAGCTTATCCCAGGGGGCGCGCACTGAAGCTTTCTTT. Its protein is CASSLSQGARTEAFF.